This TCR beta chain emerged from a study of PD-1 blockade in classical Hodgkin lymphoma. Across the whole study: Administration of nivolumab to patients was at 3 mg/kg intravenously every 2 weeks.

Each of the patients experienced relapse following autologous stem cell transplantation, and their brentuximab vedotin exposure differed. V dropped 4 bases and J dropped 3 bases, with 16 bases sitting between them. The CDR3 contains 15 residues. Germline-derived CDR1 and CDR2 are SGDLS and YYNGEE. TCRdb keeps only in-frame clones here, not all; method: immunoSEQ multiplex PCR. This table holds 46,000 or so clones, approximately 73% found once. The sequences come from peripheral blood mononuclear cells (PBMCs), collected at baseline. This receptor was obtained from a human donor with classical Hodgkin lymphoma. The genes are TRBV9 and TRBJ1-1, with D possibly TRBD1 on 6 matching bases. CDR3 DNA sequence: TGTGCCAGCAGCTTCTCAGGGGCTGGAGACACTGAAGCTTTCTTT. Translating it yields CASSFSGAGDTEAFF. Full variable domain (outside the CDR3, taken from reference TRBV9 and TRBJ1-1): DSGVTQTPKHLITATGQRVTLRCSPRSGDLSVYWYQQSLDQGLQFLIQYYNGEERAKGNILERFSAQQFPDLHSELNLSSLELGDSALYFCASSFSGAGDTEAFFGQGTRLTVV.